The present entry profiles one T cell receptor (beta chain) with its context. Its antigen remains unidentified. The source of the sample is a study of neurological immune-mediated disorders. It was by 5'RACE with 10-nucleotide random UMIs that the cDNA was made. MiXCR was run by TCRdb on the 5' RACE reads, yielding one entry per CDR3 protein. The table lists about 52,000 distinct CDR3 sequences, about 3.7% of them singletons. The CDR3 is 13 residues long. Germline CDR1 is DFQATT and CDR2 is SNEGSKA (reference sequence). Trimming cost V 7 bases and J 7 bases, with 17 bases left between them. General study findings and limits: The highest TCR clonal expansion occurred in HTLV-1-associated myelopathy; multiple sclerosis fell below healthy controls. There were no CDR3 amino acid sequences shared by expanded clones across subjects, a result suggesting private repertoires in all groups.

This sequence joins TRBV20-1 and TRBJ1-5, with D unclear. Sequencing was done on a sample of PBMCs. The clonotype was recovered from a man aged 55 to 70 with multiple sclerosis. CDR3 sequence: CSVSGGVVQPQHF. The DNA for the CDR3 is TGCAGTGTCTCGGGTGGGGTGGTGCAGCCCCAGCATTTT.